Listed here are 17 T cell receptor beta chains from one sample, sequenced in a study of control samples from healthy donors and cancer patients. The assay was immunoSEQ multiplex PCR, and TCRdb's table has in-frame clones only and misses some. The sample holds roughly 55,000 clones, 92% seen once. The sequencing input was PBMCs. The origin of the receptors is a man in his forties with colorectal cancer.

The rearrangement uses TRBV4-1 and TRBJ2-7; D is unclear. The CDR3 loop spans 14 amino acids. Trimming left V 4 bases short and J 5 bases short, with 15 bases between. CDR1 is MGHRA and CDR2 is YSYEKL in the germline V gene. CDR3 sequence (DNA): TGCGCCAGCAGCCGAGAGACGACAAGGGACGAGCAGTACTTC. This codes for CASSRETTRDEQYF.

CDR3 protein: CASSPQPTSGGAGEQFF. The CDR3 nucleotides are TGTGCCAGCAGCCCCCAACCTACTAGCGGGGGGGCCGGTGAGCAGTTCTTC. This chain uses TRBV7-3 with TRBJ2-1; 13 bases are shared with TRBD2. This CDR3 comprises 17 residues. With 5 bases clipped from V and 9 bases from J, the junction kept 13 bases outside the gene matches. Germline values: CDR1 SGHTA, CDR2 FQGTGA. Together with reference TRBV7-3 and TRBJ2-1, the CDR3 gives the full variable domain: GAGVSQTPSNKVTEKGKYVELRCDPISGHTALYWYRQSLGQGPEFLIYFQGTGAADDSGLPNDRFFAVRPEGSVSTLKIQRTERGDSAVYLCASSPQPTSGGAGEQFFGPGTRLTVL.

The V and J genes are TRBV19 and TRBJ1-1; possible D gene TRBD1, 6 bases. Germline CDR1 LNHDA, CDR2 SQIVND (reference sequence). This CDR3 has 14 residues. V was trimmed by 4 bases and J by 4 bases, leaving 13 bases between them. CDR3 DNA: TGTGCCAGTAGTAGAGGAGGGGGACTCACTGAAGCTTTCTTT. Its protein product is CASSRGGGLTEAFF.

This chain links TRBV5-4 with TRBJ2-1, with 8 positions matching TRBD1. J was trimmed by 1 base and V by 9 bases; bases with no gene match: 6. Germline lookup yields CDR1 SGHNT and CDR2 YYREEE (reference sequence). The CDR3 covers 14 residues. The chain's CDR3 is CATHRQGSYNEQFF. CDR3 DNA: TGTGCCACCCACCGACAGGGGTCCTACAATGAGCAGTTCTTC.

This sequence joins TRBV6-5 and TRBJ1-6, with 7 bases matching TRBD1. The junction had 6 bases not matched to a gene; V was cut back by 5 bases and J by 8 bases. The CDR3 runs to 14 residues. CDR1 and CDR2 from the germline V gene are MNHEY and SVGAGI. The CDR3 DNA is TGTGCCAGCAGTAGACAGGGAGACTATTCACCCCTCCACTTT. It is translated as CASSRQGDYSPLHF.

The genes are TRBV4-3 and TRBJ1-1; tentatively, D is TRBD1 (5 bases). Germline V gives CDR1 LGHNA, CDR2 YSLEER. V gave up 1 base and J gave up 7 bases, with 13 bases separating them. This CDR3 comprises 14 residues. The CDR3 loop is CASSQVGGTDEAFF. CDR3 nucleotide sequence: TGCGCCAGCAGCCAAGTCGGGGGGACGGATGAAGCTTTCTTT.

V gene TRBV9 combines with J gene TRBJ2-6; D is unresolved. The germline V gene has CDR1 SGDLS and CDR2 YYNGEE. V dropped 4 bases and J dropped 4 bases, with 12 bases sitting between them. This CDR3 contains 15 residues. This CDR3 is CASSPRTLGANVLTF. In DNA, the CDR3 is TGTGCCAGCAGCCCCAGGACCCTGGGGGCCAACGTCCTGACTTTC.

This sequence joins TRBV7-9 and TRBJ1-2; D ambiguous. V lost 10 bases, J lost 6 bases, and 18 bases lay in between. CDR1 and CDR2 from the germline V gene are SEHNR and FQNEAQ (reference sequence). CDR3 length: 13 amino acids. CDR3 loop: CATEKEGGHGYTF. CDR3 DNA: TGTGCCACCGAGAAGGAGGGAGGGCATGGCTACACCTTC.

The chain recombines TRBV9 with TRBJ1-5; D ambiguous. With 0 bases removed from V and 6 bases from J, the gap between germline ends came to 7 bases. The CDR3 is 13 amino acids. Germline V gene data show CDR1 as SGDLS and CDR2 as YYNGEE. For the CDR3, the DNA is TGTGCCAGCAGCGTAGAGGGTTCTCAGCCCCAGCATTTT. It encodes CASSVEGSQPQHF.

This clone occurred a few times. V is TRBV19 and J is TRBJ2-5; 10 bases fit TRBD1. The germline V gene has CDR1 LNHDA and CDR2 SQIVND (reference sequence). Germline trimming cut 7 bases from V and 4 bases from J; bases unmatched to any gene: 12. This CDR3 contains 16 residues. CDR3 protein: CASKELKRTGGETQYF. The CDR3 DNA reads as TGTGCCAGTAAGGAGCTTAAGAGGACAGGGGGAGAGACCCAGTACTTC.

The J gene is TRBJ2-3, the V gene TRBV11-2; 11 bases agree with TRBD2. CDR1 is SGHAT, CDR2 FQNNGV, per germline. The CDR3 spans 18 residues. Germline trimming cut 7 bases from V and 2 bases from J; bases unmatched to any gene: 14. This CDR3 is CASTLSGGATYYTDTQYF. Written as DNA, the CDR3 is TGTGCCAGCACCCTTAGCGGGGGGGCGACATACTACACAGATACGCAGTATTTT.

V is TRBV18 and J is TRBJ2-7, with D perhaps TRBD2 (5 bases). Germline V gene data show CDR1 as KGHSH and CDR2 as LQKENI. With 0 bases removed from V and 3 bases from J, the gap between germline ends came to 9 bases. The CDR3 covers 14 residues. The DNA of the CDR3 is TGTGCCAGCTCACCACCGACTGCGGGCTACGAGCAGTACTTC. It specifies CASSPPTAGYEQYF.

This clone appeared a few times. V is TRBV9 and J is TRBJ1-6; 8 bases line up with TRBD1. The germline V gene has CDR1 SGDLS and CDR2 YYNGEE. After removal of 3 bases from V and 7 bases from J, the junction contained 9 bases not matched to a gene. The CDR3 length is 16 residues. The CDR3 DNA is TGTGCCAGCAGCGGCCGGGACAGGATAGTAAATTCACCCCTCCACTTT. Its protein product is CASSGRDRIVNSPLHF.

This CDR3 is CATRQGVQETQYF. DNA for the CDR3: TGTGCCACCAGACAGGGGGTCCAAGAGACCCAGTACTTC. The rearrangement links TRBV6-5 to TRBJ2-5, with 9 bases fitting TRBD1. The J segment lost 1 base and the V segment lost 10 bases, leaving 4 bases of the junction unmatched. Germline V CDR1 and CDR2: MNHEY, SVGAGI. This CDR3 is 13 amino acids long.

This chain links TRBV5-1 with TRBJ2-5, with 7 bases that match TRBD2. V shed 2 bases, J shed 5 bases, and the junction held 9 bases outside the gene matches. This CDR3 comprises 15 residues. The germline V gene has CDR1 SGHRS and CDR2 YFSETQ. CDR3 region: CASSLFTSDGETQYF. In DNA, the CDR3 is TGCGCCAGCAGCTTATTCACTAGCGATGGGGAGACCCAGTACTTC.

The chain joins TRBV30 to TRBJ1-3; D may be TRBD1 (5 bases). Germline V gene lookup returns CDR1 GTSNPN and CDR2 SVGIG (reference sequence). Trimming took 3 bases from V and 10 from J, leaving 19 bases between them. This CDR3 is built from 14 residues. In DNA form, the CDR3 reads TGTGCCTGGAGGTCAGCGGGAGTTGGGGGGACCATATATTTT. It translates to CAWRSAGVGGTIYF.

This rearrangement joins TRBV2 to TRBJ1-2; 8 nucleotides line up with TRBD1. The V segment lost 6 bases and the J segment 7 bases; nucleotides outside the gene matches: 10. Germline CDR1 and CDR2: SNHLY and FYNNEI. The CDR3 consists of 14 residues. CDR3 DNA sequence: TGTGCCAGCAGGGCCGGGACAGGCGGGGGTGGCTACACCTTC. It codes for CASRAGTGGGGYTF.